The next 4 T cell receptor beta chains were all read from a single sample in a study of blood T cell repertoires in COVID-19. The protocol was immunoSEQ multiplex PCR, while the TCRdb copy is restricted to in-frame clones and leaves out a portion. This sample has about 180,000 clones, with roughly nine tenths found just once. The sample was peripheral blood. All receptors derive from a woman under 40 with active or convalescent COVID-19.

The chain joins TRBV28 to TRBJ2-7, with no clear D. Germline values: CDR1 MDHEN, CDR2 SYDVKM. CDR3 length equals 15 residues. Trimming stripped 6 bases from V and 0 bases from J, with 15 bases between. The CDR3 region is CASSRVHLSSYEQYF. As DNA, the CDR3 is TGTGCCAGCAGCCGCGTTCACTTGAGCTCCTACGAGCAGTACTTC.

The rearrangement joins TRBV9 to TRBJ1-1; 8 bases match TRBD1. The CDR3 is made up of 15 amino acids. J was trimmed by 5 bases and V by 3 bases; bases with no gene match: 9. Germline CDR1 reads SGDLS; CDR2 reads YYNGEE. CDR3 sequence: CASSADPGGRTEAFF. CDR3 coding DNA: TGTGCCAGCAGCGCAGATCCAGGGGGCCGGACTGAAGCTTTCTTT.

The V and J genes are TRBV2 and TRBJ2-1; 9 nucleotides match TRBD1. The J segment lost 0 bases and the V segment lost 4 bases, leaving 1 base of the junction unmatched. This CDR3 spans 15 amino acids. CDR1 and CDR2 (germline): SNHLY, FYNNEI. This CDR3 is CASSADRGSYNEQFF. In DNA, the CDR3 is TGTGCCAGCAGTGCGGACAGGGGCTCCTACAATGAGCAGTTCTTC.

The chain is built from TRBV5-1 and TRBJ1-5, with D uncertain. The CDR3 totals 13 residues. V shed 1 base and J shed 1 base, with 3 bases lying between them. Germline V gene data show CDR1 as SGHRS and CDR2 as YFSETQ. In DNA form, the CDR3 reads TGCGCCAGCAGCTTGACAAGCAATCAGCCCCAGCATTTT. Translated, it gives CASSLTSNQPQHF.